This is a list of T cell receptor beta chains from one sample in a study of T-cell reconstitution after alpha-beta-depleted transplantation in children. TCRdb fed the PCR reads into MiXCR, producing one record per CDR3 protein. Of some 290,000 distinct CDR3 sequences detected, 9.9% appear once; the ten largest clones hold around a tenth. Sequenced material: PBMCs from the stem cell graft donor, taken from the stem cell graft. Receptors were obtained from a human donor who donated a stem cell graft to a child with SCID. Each CDR3 is given with its conserved first and last residue. D genes are given only for firm matches. Size is omitted from some rows. Given values are once, few, many or a class for expanded clones.

abundance	j_gene	v_gene	d_gene	CDR3aa	CDR3nt
few	TRBJ2-3	TRBV7-9	NA	CASSSARDLTDTQYF	TGTGCCAGCAGCTCCGCCCGGGACCTCACAGATACGCAGTATTTT
few	TRBJ2-2	TRBV27	TRBD1	CASTQTGVAGELFF	TGTGCCAGCACCCAGACAGGGGTAGCCGGGGAGCTGTTTTTT
few	TRBJ2-2	TRBV2	NA	CASWRQETNTGELFF	TGTGCCAGCTGGCGTCAGGAGACGAACACCGGGGAGCTGTTTTTT
few	TRBJ2-7	TRBV3-1	NA	CASSQDRRGFRDEQYF	TGTGCCAGCAGCCAAGATAGGAGGGGGTTTCGAGACGAGCAGTACTTC
NA	TRBJ2-7	TRBV18	TRBD1	CASSIGQGPYEQYF	TGTGCCAGCTCAATAGGACAGGGCCCCTACGAGCAGTACTTC
few	TRBJ2-5	TRBV12-5	NA	CASGLDTESQETQYF	TGTGCTAGTGGTTTGGACACAGAGAGCCAAGAGACCCAGTACTTC
NA	TRBJ2-3	TRBV5-1	NA	CASSLGDTGTDTQYF	TGCGCCAGCAGCTTGGGGGACACCGGGACAGATACGCAGTATTTT
NA	TRBJ2-7	TRBV3-1	NA	CASSQAPGLIYEQYF	TGTGCCAGCAGCCAAGCCCCGGGTTTGATTTACGAGCAGTACTTC
NA	TRBJ1-5	TRBV25-1	TRBD1	CASSGGQGQNQPQHF	TGTGCCAGCAGTGGGGGACAGGGCCAAAATCAGCCCCAGCATTTT
few	TRBJ2-1	TRBV29-1	NA	CSVRGEVGNEQFF	TGCAGCGTTCGGGGTGAGGTGGGGAATGAGCAGTTCTTC
NA	TRBJ2-1	TRBV11-3	NA	CASSLHGSSYNEQFF	TGTGCCAGCAGCTTACACGGGAGCTCCTACAATGAGCAGTTCTTC
NA	TRBJ2-1	TRBV3-1	TRBD2	CASTLGLAGGNEQFF	TGTGCCAGCACCCTGGGTCTAGCGGGAGGCAATGAGCAGTTCTTC
few	TRBJ2-1	TRBV19	TRBD1	CASSWTGGSYNEQFF	TGTGCCAGTAGTTGGACAGGGGGATCCTACAATGAGCAGTTCTTC
NA	TRBJ2-5	TRBV12-3/TRBV12-4	NA	CASSQRGTDVETQYF	TGTGCCAGCAGCCAACGCGGGACTGATGTGGAGACCCAGTACTTC
NA	TRBJ2-3	TRBV13	NA	CASSLRPEDTQYF	TGTGCCAGCAGCTTAAGACCCGAGGATACGCAGTATTTT
few	TRBJ1-5	TRBV12-3/TRBV12-4	NA	CATRTDNQPQHF	TGTGCCACCCGGACAGACAATCAGCCCCAGCATTTT
few	TRBJ2-5	TRBV4-1	NA	CASSQDSLQETQYF	TGCGCCAGCAGCCAGGACAGCCTCCAAGAGACCCAGTACTTC
NA	TRBJ2-1	TRBV4-1	NA	CASSQEGLRPYNEQFF	TGCGCCAGCAGCCAAGAAGGGCTAAGACCCTACAATGAGCAGTTCTTC
once	TRBJ2-2	TRBV9	NA	CASSVAGTWELFF	TGTGCCAGCAGCGTAGCAGGAACCTGGGAGCTGTTTTTT
NA	TRBJ2-7	TRBV7-2	TRBD1	CASSLDRVNNEQYF	TGTGCCAGCAGCCTGGACAGGGTAAACAACGAGCAGTACTTC
few	TRBJ2-3	TRBV7-8	NA	CASSLWVGSTDTQYF	TGTGCCAGCAGCTTATGGGTAGGGAGCACAGATACGCAGTATTTT
NA	TRBJ2-7	TRBV11-2	TRBD2	CASRKLAGDSYEQYF	TGTGCCAGCAGAAAATTAGCGGGGGACTCCTACGAGCAGTACTTC
many	TRBJ2-1	TRBV5-1	TRBD1	CASSSAGTGWFNEQFF	TGCGCCAGCAGCTCCGCCGGGACAGGGTGGTTCAATGAGCAGTTCTTC
NA	TRBJ1-4	TRBV5-6	TRBD1	CASSSRQGRFQEKLFF	TGTGCCAGCAGCTCGAGACAGGGACGGTTTCAGGAAAAACTGTTTTTT